Presented here are 2 T cell receptor beta chains from one specimen sequenced in a study of shared clonotypes between healthy human individuals. The method was immunoSEQ multiplex PCR; TCRdb's version includes in-frame clones alone and lacks a portion of them. Among over a million clones listed, more than 95% were seen once. Sample: naive CD4+ T cells sorted from blood. Subset indicated: CD45RA+ positively selected. The receptor source for this set is a young man in good health.

This chain joins TRBV14 and TRBJ1-2; D remains ambiguous. Germline CDR1 reads SGHDN; CDR2 reads FVKESK. The ends were cut back, 1 base at V and 7 bases at J, with 7 bases in the middle. This CDR3 contains 12 residues. DNA of the CDR3: TGTGCCAGCAGCCAAGTCTCAACTGGCTACACCTTC. Translated: CASSQVSTGYTF.

The V and J genes are TRBV6-1 and TRBJ1-1; D is undetermined. This CDR3 comprises 11 residues. V gave up 8 bases and J gave up 7 bases, with 11 bases separating them. Per germline, CDR1 MNHNS and CDR2 SASEGT. CDR3 coding DNA: TGTGCCAGCGTGGGTATCGGTGAAGCTTTCTTT. Translating gives CASVGIGEAFF.